Included here is one T cell receptor beta chain sequence, with context. The target antigen is unknown. The CDR3 runs 16 residues. J lost 4 bases, V lost 6 bases, and 7 bases had no gene match. TCR beta cDNA libraries included unique molecular identifiers. A population of about 0.9 to 10 million T cells gave rise to a few hundred thousand cDNA molecules. MiXCR, applied by TCRdb to the PCR reads, yields one record per CDR3 protein. This table has fewer than 850,000 distinct CDR3 sequences, 25% to 30% appearing once. This specimen belongs to a study of post-analysis software for immune sequencing data. The wider study: Relapsing-remitting, secondary progressive and progressive-relapsing multiple sclerosis were all included among the disease courses. Study observations and caveats: Under the F measure, samples that were prepared in one batch clustered strongly together. A few TRBV segments were significantly more frequent in patients than in controls. TRBV5-6, TRBV5-1 and TRBV20-1 were among these segments. The study found significantly lower normalized Chao1 diversity in multiple sclerosis patients than in controls.

The clonotype originates from a girl under 18 with multiple sclerosis. The sequencing input was blood. This chain connects TRBV12-3 or TRBV12-4 to TRBJ2-3; 13 nucleotides agree with TRBD2. The CDR3 bases are TGTGCCAGCAGCACCTGGACTAGCGGGAGTGCAGATACGCAGTATTTT. This codes for CASSTWTSGSADTQYF.